The source of this T cell receptor (beta chain) is a study of T cell changes during pregnancy in multiple sclerosis. Measured with immunoSEQ multiplex PCR; TCRdb has only the in-frame clones, and not every one. The sample has approximately 50,000 clones, 91% seen once. After removal of 5 bases from V and 3 bases from J, the junction contained 7 bases not matched to a gene. The CDR3 length is 15 residues. Germline lookup yields CDR1 LNHDA and CDR2 SQIVND (reference sequence). The specimen was CD8+ T cells from peripheral blood mononuclear cells, collected after pregnancy. The clonotype comes from a female donor with multiple sclerosis, enrolled in a pregnancy study. V usage is TRBV19 and J usage is TRBJ1-5; TRBD1 matches at 7 bases. CDR3 sequence: CASSSGGQFNQPQHF. The CDR3 coding sequence is TGTGCCAGTAGTTCAGGGGGACAGTTCAATCAGCCCCAGCATTTT.